These 21 T cell receptor beta chains came from one sample sequenced in a study of blood T cell repertoires in COVID-19. The assay was immunoSEQ multiplex PCR, and TCRdb's table has in-frame clones only and misses some. The sample has fewer than 200,000 clones, 85% seen once. Sequenced material: peripheral blood. Receptor source: a woman aged 45-60 years with COVID-19, enrolled during active disease.

The V call is TRBV5-1, the J call TRBJ2-2, with TRBD1 matching over 10 bases. This CDR3 is 18 amino acids long. Germline V gene lookup returns CDR1 SGHRS and CDR2 YFSETQ. With V trimmed by 1 base and J by 3 bases, 9 bases remained unmatched. The CDR3 bases are TGCGCCAGCAGCTTGTTCCCTTCCGGGACAGGGGACACCGGGGAGCTGTTTTTT. Its translation: CASSLFPSGTGDTGELFF.

This chain uses TRBV27 with TRBJ2-1; a weak D match, TRBD1 (6 bases). CDR1 is MNHEY, CDR2 SMNVEV, per germline (reference sequence). The CDR3 runs 15 residues. Trimming took off 4 bases at V and 0 bases at J, with 10 bases between the two ends. The CDR3 DNA sequence: TGTGCCAGCAGTTCCCGGGACACCTCCTACAATGAGCAGTTCTTC. This gives the protein CASSSRDTSYNEQFF.

The chain combines TRBV4-2 with TRBJ2-7; 9 bases fit TRBD1. V lost 1 base, J lost 1 base, and 5 bases stayed unmatched. The CDR3 consists of 16 residues. Looked up from germline, CDR1 is LGHNA and CDR2 is YNFKEQ. The CDR3 loop reads CASSQADRGDSYEQYF. The CDR3 coding sequence is TGTGCCAGCAGCCAAGCCGACAGGGGGGATTCCTACGAGCAGTACTTC.

The chain links TRBV5-4 to TRBJ2-5, with 8 nucleotides matching TRBD2. CDR1 and CDR2 from the germline V gene are SGHNT and YYREEE (reference sequence). This CDR3 spans 17 amino acids. The trim removed 0 bases at V and 1 base at J, leaving 8 bases unmatched. CDR3 amino acids: CASSLGSNRGGQETQYF. The DNA for the CDR3 is TGTGCCAGCAGCTTGGGCTCGAACCGGGGGGGCCAAGAGACCCAGTACTTC.

The V call is TRBV6-5, the J call TRBJ2-5, with 8 positions matching TRBD2. This CDR3 is 15 amino acids long. V trimming: 1 base; J trimming: 5 bases; junction bases outside the gene matches: 6. Germline V gene lookup returns CDR1 MNHEY and CDR2 SVGAGI. The CDR3 DNA follows: TGTGCCAGCAGTTACTTCACGGGGGGGCCGGAGACCCAGTACTTC. The encoded protein is CASSYFTGGPETQYF.

This sequence joins TRBV7-9 and TRBJ2-1; TRBD2 agrees at 7 bases. This CDR3 is 16 amino acids long. The germline V gene encodes CDR1 SEHNR and CDR2 FQNEAQ (reference sequence). The J segment lost 3 bases and the V segment lost 4 bases, leaving 9 bases of the junction unmatched. DNA for the CDR3: TGTGCCAGCAGCTCCTCGGGGGGAAGAGGCTACAATGAGCAGTTCTTC. This codes for CASSSSGGRGYNEQFF.

The V call is TRBV10-3, the J call TRBJ1-2; D ambiguous. The ends were cut back, 2 bases at V and 2 bases at J, with 12 bases in the middle. This CDR3 is 15 amino acids long. Per the germline V gene, CDR1 is ENHRY and CDR2 is SYGVKD. The CDR3 loop is CAISESSGRNYGYTF. The CDR3 nucleotides are TGTGCCATCAGTGAGAGTAGTGGGAGAAACTATGGCTACACCTTC.

The rearrangement links TRBV28 to TRBJ1-4; 9 nucleotides match TRBD1. This CDR3 has 15 residues. The germline V gene has CDR1 MDHEN and CDR2 SYDVKM. The V segment lost 3 bases and the J segment 10 bases; nucleotides outside the gene matches: 9. Written as DNA, the CDR3 is TGTGCCAGCAGTTTGACCGGGACAGGGAGTGGAAAACTGTTTTTT. Translating gives CASSLTGTGSGKLFF.

This clone was found once. V gene TRBV3-1 (or the pseudogene TRBV3-2) combines with J gene TRBJ1-4; 9 bases map to TRBD1. Trimming at V came to 8 bases and at J to 5 bases, leaving 0 bases not matched to a gene. This CDR3 has 12 residues. Germline V lookup: CDR1 LGHDT, CDR2 YNNKEL (reference sequence). Here the CDR3 reads CASGTGNEKLFF. CDR3 nucleotides: TGTGCCAGCGGGACAGGGAATGAAAAACTGTTTTTT.

J is TRBJ1-2 and V is TRBV19, with D unresolved. The CDR3 has 12 amino acids. The ends were cut back, 6 bases at V and 8 bases at J, with 13 bases in the middle. Per germline, CDR1 LNHDA and CDR2 SQIVND (reference sequence). CDR3 amino acids: CASSTGALGYTF. In DNA form, the CDR3 reads TGTGCCAGTAGCACGGGAGCTCTGGGCTACACCTTC.

V usage is TRBV14 and J usage is TRBJ2-1, with D perhaps matching TRBD2 (5 bases). Germline CDR1 is SGHDN and CDR2 is FVKESK. There are 12 residues in the CDR3. The ends were cut back, 3 bases at V and 7 bases at J, with 7 bases in the middle. This chain's CDR3 is CASSHSGNEQFF. The CDR3 DNA reads as TGTGCCAGCAGCCATTCGGGAAATGAGCAGTTCTTC. The variable domain in full, with the rest retrieved from reference TRBV14 and TRBJ2-1, is EAGVTQFPSHSVIEKGQTVTLRCDPISGHDNLYWYRRVMGKEIKFLLHFVKESKQDESGMPNNRFLAERTGGTYSTLKVQPAELEDSGVYFCASSHSGNEQFFGPGTRLTVL.

J is TRBJ2-3 and V is TRBV27; TRBD1 matches 7 bases. V was pared by 5 bases and J by 1 base, with 6 bases of the junction left unmatched. Germline CDR1 reads MNHEY; CDR2 reads SMNVEV (reference sequence). The CDR3 extends over 15 amino acids. CDR3 in amino acids: CASSLQGRGTDTQYF. In DNA form, the CDR3 reads TGTGCCAGCAGTCTACAGGGGCGAGGCACAGATACGCAGTATTTT.

This clone showed up just once. This chain links TRBV4-3 with TRBJ2-2; TRBD1 is a possible D gene (6 bases). V was cut by 0 bases and J by 4 bases, with 12 bases left in between. This CDR3 region has 16 residues. Germline lookup yields CDR1 LGHNA and CDR2 YSLEER. The CDR3 DNA reads as TGCGCCAGCAGCCAAGACAGGGGTCGGAGCACCGGGGAGCTGTTTTTT. It encodes CASSQDRGRSTGELFF.

The V call is TRBV13, the J call TRBJ1-1; 7 bases agree with TRBD1. Per the germline V gene, CDR1 is PRHDT and CDR2 is FYEKMQ (reference sequence). V trimming: 4 bases; J trimming: 3 bases; junction bases outside the gene matches: 11. The CDR3 consists of 16 residues. The CDR3 DNA reads as TGTGCCAGCAGCTCTGGGTGGATTACAGGGGACACTGAAGCTTTCTTT. This sequence encodes CASSSGWITGDTEAFF. Complete variable domain (other parts from reference TRBV13 and TRBJ1-1): AAGVIQSPRHLIKEKRETATLKCYPIPRHDTVYWYQQGPGQDPQFLISFYEKMQSDKGSIPDRFSAQQFSDYHSELNMSSLELGDSALYFCASSSGWITGDTEAFFGQGTRLTVV.

This clone was seen only a few times. The chain is built from TRBV7-2 and TRBJ2-3, with TRBD2 as a possible D gene (5 bases). CDR1 SGHTA and CDR2 FQGNSA come from the germline V gene. This CDR3 spans 15 amino acids. The V end was cut by 3 bases, the J end by 4 bases, with 14 bases between. The CDR3 DNA reads as TGTGCCAGCAGCTTCTCGGTAGGGCGGGCAGATACGCAGTATTTT. This sequence encodes CASSFSVGRADTQYF.

The genes are TRBV29-1 and TRBJ1-1; D gene uncertain. The germline gives CDR1 SQVTM, CDR2 ANQGSEA. V gave up 5 bases and J gave up 1 base, with 17 bases separating them. The CDR3 runs to 15 residues. CDR3 bases: TGCAGCGTTCGTTTTGGCGGGTGGGAGAACACTGAAGCTTTCTTT. It encodes CSVRFGGWENTEAFF.

The chain joins TRBV10-2 to TRBJ2-1, with 8 positions matching TRBD2. This CDR3 comprises 13 residues. V was pared by 8 bases and J by 8 bases, with 8 bases of the junction left unmatched. Looked up from germline, CDR1 is WSHSY and CDR2 is SAAADI. CDR3 residues: CASRRVGGDEQFF. In nucleotides, the CDR3 is TGCGCCAGCCGGAGGGTCGGGGGGGATGAGCAGTTCTTC.

This chain connects TRBV5-4 to TRBJ2-5; a weak D match, TRBD1 (6 bases). Trimming pared 6 bases from V and 1 base from J, leaving 19 bases between. Germline CDR1 and CDR2: SGHNT and YYREEE (reference sequence). The CDR3 length is 16 residues. CDR3 DNA: TGTGCCAGCAACTTAGGGGGTGGCCAGATCCAAGAGACCCAGTACTTC. Amino acids: CASNLGGGQIQETQYF.

This clone was seen once. The CDR3 bases are TGTGCCAGCAGCCAAGTCCAAGGGGGGGGGAGCTCCTACGAGCAGTACTTC. Protein sequence: CASSQVQGGGSSYEQYF. The rearrangement joins TRBV4-2 to TRBJ2-7, with D perhaps TRBD2 (7 bases). The germline V and J ends were trimmed by 1 base and 0 bases, with 16 bases remaining between them. CDR1 and CDR2 (germline): LGHNA, YNFKEQ. The CDR3 spans 17 residues.

V gene TRBV11-2 combines with J gene TRBJ2-1, with D perhaps matching TRBD2 (5 bases). CDR1 and CDR2 from the germline V gene are SGHAT and FQNNGV. V was clipped by 3 bases and J by 1 base, with 10 bases between them. The CDR3 extends over 15 amino acids. The CDR3 is CASSFARVSYNEQFF. Here the CDR3 DNA reads TGTGCCAGCAGCTTTGCGAGGGTGTCCTACAATGAGCAGTTCTTC.

This clone was counted a single time. V gene TRBV9 combines with J gene TRBJ1-1, with a tentative D call TRBD1 (5 bases). The CDR3 is 15 amino acids. Germline CDR1 reads SGDLS; CDR2 reads YYNGEE. The V gene lost 1 base and the J gene lost 5 bases, with 15 bases spanning the gap. The CDR3 sequence is CASSVLQDPRTEAFF. In DNA, the CDR3 is TGTGCCAGCAGCGTATTACAGGACCCGAGGACTGAAGCTTTCTTT.